This is a list of T cell receptor beta chains from one sample in a study of T and B cells in COVID-19 patients. TCRdb re-analysed the multiplex PCR reads in MiXCR, keeping a single row per CDR3 protein. The profile shows approximately 1,200 distinct CDR3 sequences, about a fifth of them singletons. Sequencing input: blood. The receptor source for this set is a human donor with active COVID-19. Both conserved end residues are part of each CDR3. Each record gives: J gene, D gene, clone size, V gene, CDR3 protein, CDR3 DNA. D genes are given only for firm matches. A clone size is listed for some rows: how often the clone was seen (once, few, many), or a class if it is expanded.

j_call: TRBJ1-6; d_call: TRBD1; clone_size: few; v_call: TRBV20-1; cdr3_aa: CSAFRGDRLYNSPLHF; cdr3_nt: TGCAGTGCTTTCAGGGGGGACAGACTTTATAATTCACCCCTCCACTTT
j_call: TRBJ2-2; d_call: .; clone_size: large; v_call: TRBV5-5; cdr3_aa: CASSLSGAGAGGGGELFF; cdr3_nt: TGTGCCAGCAGCTTGTCCGGGGCAGGGGCCGGAGGTGGCGGGGAGCTGTTTTTT
j_call: TRBJ1-2; d_call: .; clone_size: large; v_call: TRBV30; cdr3_aa: CAAEGGNYGYTF; cdr3_nt: TGTGCCGCCGAGGGGGGCAACTATGGCTACACCTTC
j_call: TRBJ2-7; d_call: .; clone_size: .; v_call: TRBV6-2/TRBV6-3; cdr3_aa: CASSYDNEQYF; cdr3_nt: TGTGCCAGCAGTTACGATAACGAGCAGTACTTC
j_call: TRBJ1-1; d_call: TRBD1; clone_size: medium-sized; v_call: TRBV27; cdr3_aa: CASSLTTGGANTEAFF; cdr3_nt: TGTGCCAGCAGTTTAACGACAGGGGGCGCGAACACTGAAGCTTTCTTT
j_call: TRBJ1-6; d_call: .; clone_size: few; v_call: TRBV11-2; cdr3_aa: CASSSRDNINSPLHF; cdr3_nt: TGTGCCAGCAGCTCCCGGGACAACATCAATTCACCCCTCCACTTT
j_call: TRBJ2-1; d_call: TRBD1; clone_size: large; v_call: TRBV5-4; cdr3_aa: CASSDPLGQGRNEQFF; cdr3_nt: TGTGCCAGCAGTGACCCTCTAGGACAGGGTAGGAATGAGCAGTTCTTC
j_call: TRBJ2-1; d_call: .; clone_size: large; v_call: TRBV30; cdr3_aa: CACLGDLSSYNEQFF; cdr3_nt: TGTGCCTGCCTAGGGGACCTGAGCTCCTACAATGAGCAGTTCTTC
j_call: TRBJ1-2; d_call: .; clone_size: few; v_call: TRBV5-1; cdr3_aa: CASSLRSEGDGYTF; cdr3_nt: TGCGCCAGCAGCCTTCGGAGTGAAGGGGATGGCTACACCTTC
j_call: TRBJ2-6; d_call: .; clone_size: large; v_call: TRBV5-6; cdr3_aa: CASSWRGQGVSGANVLTF; cdr3_nt: TGTGCCAGCAGCTGGCGGGGCCAAGGAGTCTCTGGGGCCAACGTCCTGACTTTC
j_call: TRBJ2-4; d_call: TRBD1; clone_size: medium-sized; v_call: TRBV6-2/TRBV6-3; cdr3_aa: CASSYSGTGITKNIQYF; cdr3_nt: TGTGCCAGCAGTTACTCCGGGACAGGGATTACCAAAAACATTCAGTACTTC
j_call: TRBJ2-3; d_call: TRBD2; clone_size: large; v_call: TRBV6-5; cdr3_aa: CASNPAGGTSTDTQYF; cdr3_nt: TGTGCCAGCAACCCAGCGGGGGGGACTAGCACAGATACGCAGTATTTT
j_call: TRBJ2-1; d_call: TRBD2; clone_size: large; v_call: TRBV27; cdr3_aa: CASRASGGGEQFF; cdr3_nt: TGTGCCAGCAGGGCTAGCGGTGGGGGTGAGCAGTTCTTC
j_call: TRBJ2-1; d_call: TRBD2; clone_size: .; v_call: TRBV19; cdr3_aa: CASSMGGLAGRDEQFF; cdr3_nt: TGTGCCAGTAGTATGGGGGGACTAGCGGGAAGGGATGAGCAGTTCTTC
j_call: TRBJ2-6; d_call: .; clone_size: large; v_call: TRBV4-3; cdr3_aa: CASSQDLVVPDSLFSGANVLTF; cdr3_nt: TGCGCCAGCAGCCAAGATTTAGTTGTACCCGACAGCCTTTTCTCTGGGGCCAACGTCCTGACTTTC
j_call: TRBJ2-5; d_call: .; clone_size: once; v_call: TRBV19; cdr3_aa: CASSIRQGGETQYF; cdr3_nt: TGTGCCAGTAGTATCCGACAGGGAGGAGAGACCCAGTACTTC
j_call: TRBJ2-1; d_call: TRBD2; clone_size: few; v_call: TRBV7-2; cdr3_aa: CASSLRLAGGNEQFF; cdr3_nt: TGTGCCAGCAGCCTTCGACTAGCGGGAGGCAATGAGCAGTTCTTC
j_call: TRBJ2-1; d_call: .; clone_size: few; v_call: TRBV21-1; cdr3_aa: CASSCGTSGSLDEQFF; cdr3_nt: TGTGCCAGCAGCTGCGGGACTAGCGGGAGTTTAGATGAGCAGTTCTTC
j_call: TRBJ2-7; d_call: TRBD2; clone_size: .; v_call: TRBV7-2; cdr3_aa: CASSQGPSGNYEQYF; cdr3_nt: TGTGCCAGCAGCCAGGGACCTAGCGGGAACTACGAGCAGTACTTC
j_call: TRBJ2-1; d_call: .; clone_size: large; v_call: TRBV19; cdr3_aa: CASSILDLGNEQFF; cdr3_nt: TGTGCCAGTAGTATCTTGGACCTCGGGAATGAGCAGTTCTTC
j_call: TRBJ1-5; d_call: .; clone_size: medium-sized; v_call: TRBV7-9; cdr3_aa: CASSLQGFNQPQHF; cdr3_nt: TGTGCCAGCAGCCTACAGGGATTCAATCAGCCCCAGCATTTT
j_call: TRBJ1-2; d_call: .; clone_size: medium-sized; v_call: TRBV12-3/TRBV12-4; cdr3_aa: CASRGGSGPYGYTF; cdr3_nt: TGTGCCAGCAGGGGGGGATCGGGTCCCTATGGCTACACCTTC
j_call: TRBJ2-7; d_call: .; clone_size: medium-sized; v_call: TRBV7-9; cdr3_aa: CASSPPFRESSYEQYF; cdr3_nt: TGTGCCAGCAGCCCACCCTTCCGGGAGTCATCCTACGAGCAGTACTTC
j_call: TRBJ2-7; d_call: TRBD1; clone_size: large; v_call: TRBV19; cdr3_aa: CASSPPDGQGFHEQYF; cdr3_nt: TGTGCCAGTAGCCCCCCGGATGGACAGGGGTTCCACGAGCAGTACTTC
j_call: TRBJ1-3; d_call: .; clone_size: .; v_call: TRBV27; cdr3_aa: CVSGRGNTIYF; cdr3_nt: TGTGTTAGCGGAAGAGGAAACACCATATATTTT
j_call: TRBJ1-6; d_call: .; clone_size: large; v_call: TRBV19; cdr3_aa: CASSITDSGFTLHF; cdr3_nt: TGTGCCAGTAGTATAACGGACTCAGGTTTCACCCTCCACTTT
j_call: TRBJ1-3; d_call: .; clone_size: medium-sized; v_call: TRBV15; cdr3_aa: CATSREPQYQRGNTIYF; cdr3_nt: TGTGCCACCAGCAGAGAACCCCAGTATCAAAGGGGAAACACCATATATTTT
j_call: TRBJ2-1; d_call: .; clone_size: medium-sized; v_call: TRBV7-2; cdr3_aa: CASSLYGDATNEQFF; cdr3_nt: TGTGCCAGCAGCTTATATGGGGATGCCACGAATGAGCAGTTCTTC
j_call: TRBJ1-1; d_call: .; clone_size: .; v_call: TRBV5-1; cdr3_aa: CASSFSGVGMNTEAFF; cdr3_nt: TGCGCCAGCAGCTTCTCCGGGGTGGGCATGAACACTGAAGCTTTCTTT
j_call: TRBJ2-2; d_call: TRBD2; clone_size: .; v_call: TRBV7-6; cdr3_aa: CASSLGLAGLFTGELFF; cdr3_nt: TGTGCCAGCAGCCTGGGACTAGCGGGACTTTTCACCGGGGAGCTGTTTTTT
j_call: TRBJ1-1; d_call: .; clone_size: few; v_call: TRBV20-1; cdr3_aa: CSAREGRKNTEAFF; cdr3_nt: TGCAGTGCTAGGGAAGGGCGGAAGAACACTGAAGCTTTCTTT
j_call: TRBJ2-7; d_call: .; clone_size: medium-sized; v_call: TRBV11-2; cdr3_aa: CASSLVLMAGSYEQYF; cdr3_nt: TGTGCCAGCAGCTTAGTCTTGATGGCAGGCTCCTACGAGCAGTACTTC
j_call: TRBJ2-1; d_call: TRBD2; clone_size: medium-sized; v_call: TRBV20-1; cdr3_aa: CSAPTSGPSSYNEQFF; cdr3_nt: TGCAGTGCGCCGACTAGCGGACCTAGCTCCTACAATGAGCAGTTCTTC
j_call: TRBJ2-3; d_call: TRBD2; clone_size: large; v_call: TRBV19; cdr3_aa: CASSAGLAGGRSTDTQYF; cdr3_nt: TGTGCCAGTAGTGCGGGACTAGCGGGAGGGCGAAGCACAGATACGCAGTATTTT
j_call: TRBJ1-4; d_call: TRBD1; clone_size: few; v_call: TRBV11-2; cdr3_aa: CASSLVWNRGIEKLFF; cdr3_nt: TGTGCCAGCAGCTTAGTATGGAACAGGGGCATTGAAAAACTGTTTTTT
j_call: TRBJ1-1; d_call: .; clone_size: medium-sized; v_call: TRBV12-3/TRBV12-4; cdr3_aa: CASSLGKNTEAFF; cdr3_nt: TGTGCCAGCAGTTTAGGGAAGAACACTGAAGCTTTCTTT
j_call: TRBJ2-3; d_call: TRBD2; clone_size: medium-sized; v_call: TRBV24-1; cdr3_aa: CATSGTRAGVADTQYF; cdr3_nt: TGTGCCACCAGTGGCACAAGAGCGGGAGTGGCAGATACGCAGTATTTT
j_call: TRBJ2-7; d_call: TRBD1; clone_size: .; v_call: TRBV19; cdr3_aa: CASSPPDGQGVAQYF; cdr3_nt: TGTGCCAGTAGCCCCCCGGATGGACAGGGGGTTGCGCAGTACTTC
j_call: TRBJ2-3; d_call: .; clone_size: large; v_call: TRBV19; cdr3_aa: CASSIGGTFTDTQYF; cdr3_nt: TGTGCCAGTAGTATAGGGGGAACATTCACAGATACGCAGTATTTT
j_call: TRBJ2-1; d_call: .; clone_size: large; v_call: TRBV27; cdr3_aa: CASSFGVWTRSSYNEQFF; cdr3_nt: TGTGCCAGCAGTTTCGGGGTATGGACGAGGAGCTCCTACAATGAGCAGTTCTTC
j_call: TRBJ2-1; d_call: TRBD1; clone_size: medium-sized; v_call: TRBV7-9; cdr3_aa: CASSLGRTGWNEQFF; cdr3_nt: TGTGCCAGCAGCTTAGGGAGGACAGGATGGAATGAGCAGTTCTTC
j_call: TRBJ2-3; d_call: TRBD1; clone_size: few; v_call: TRBV14; cdr3_aa: CASSQLYRRPTGVETDTQYF; cdr3_nt: TGTGCCAGCAGCCAATTATACCGCCGCCCAACAGGGGTTGAGACAGATACGCAGTATTTT
j_call: TRBJ2-1; d_call: TRBD2; clone_size: .; v_call: TRBV30; cdr3_aa: CARSAFGTSRYNEQFF; cdr3_nt: TGTGCCCGGAGTGCATTTGGGACTAGCAGATACAATGAGCAGTTCTTC
j_call: TRBJ2-1; d_call: TRBD2; clone_size: medium-sized; v_call: TRBV7-3; cdr3_aa: CASTPGGAGNSEQFF; cdr3_nt: TGTGCCAGCACCCCGGGAGGAGCGGGGAATTCTGAGCAGTTCTTC
j_call: TRBJ2-3; d_call: TRBD2; clone_size: medium-sized; v_call: TRBV7-9; cdr3_aa: CASSRLGLAGADTQYF; cdr3_nt: TGTGCCAGCAGCCGACTCGGTCTAGCGGGAGCAGATACGCAGTATTTT
j_call: TRBJ2-3; d_call: .; clone_size: medium-sized; v_call: TRBV5-4; cdr3_aa: CASSFQSALTDTQYF; cdr3_nt: TGTGCCAGCAGCTTTCAATCGGCCCTCACAGATACGCAGTATTTT
j_call: TRBJ2-1; d_call: .; clone_size: few; v_call: TRBV7-3; cdr3_aa: CASRNTVGGTGEQFF; cdr3_nt: TGTGCCAGCAGAAATACGGTGGGAGGGACAGGTGAGCAGTTCTTC
j_call: TRBJ2-3; d_call: TRBD2; clone_size: large; v_call: TRBV7-6; cdr3_aa: CASSSLAVLGTDTQYF; cdr3_nt: TGTGCCAGCAGCTCACTAGCGGTGCTAGGTACAGATACGCAGTATTTT
j_call: TRBJ2-1; d_call: .; clone_size: large; v_call: TRBV5-6; cdr3_aa: CASSFRDTSYNEQFF; cdr3_nt: TGTGCCAGCAGCTTCCGGGACACTTCCTACAATGAGCAGTTCTTC
j_call: TRBJ2-2; d_call: .; clone_size: medium-sized; v_call: TRBV12-3/TRBV12-4; cdr3_aa: CASSLRTVPTGELFF; cdr3_nt: TGTGCCAGCAGTTTAAGGACAGTTCCCACCGGGGAGCTGTTTTTT
j_call: TRBJ1-1; d_call: .; clone_size: medium-sized; v_call: TRBV7-9; cdr3_aa: CASSWDGNTEAFF; cdr3_nt: TGTGCCAGCAGCTGGGACGGTAACACTGAAGCTTTCTTT
j_call: TRBJ2-7; d_call: TRBD2; clone_size: medium-sized; v_call: TRBV9; cdr3_aa: CASSVDAGESYEQYF; cdr3_nt: TGTGCCAGCAGCGTAGATGCGGGAGAATCCTACGAGCAGTACTTC
j_call: TRBJ2-3; d_call: TRBD1; clone_size: large; v_call: TRBV29-1; cdr3_aa: CSLGQGTDTQYF; cdr3_nt: TGCAGCCTCGGACAGGGTACAGATACGCAGTATTTT
j_call: TRBJ2-1; d_call: TRBD2; clone_size: medium-sized; v_call: TRBV7-9; cdr3_aa: CASSTFSGRLFF; cdr3_nt: TGTGCCAGCAGCACGTTTAGCGGGAGGCTGTTCTTC
j_call: TRBJ2-7; d_call: .; clone_size: large; v_call: TRBV12-3/TRBV12-4; cdr3_aa: CASTPGYEQYF; cdr3_nt: TGTGCCAGCACCCCGGGGTACGAGCAGTACTTC